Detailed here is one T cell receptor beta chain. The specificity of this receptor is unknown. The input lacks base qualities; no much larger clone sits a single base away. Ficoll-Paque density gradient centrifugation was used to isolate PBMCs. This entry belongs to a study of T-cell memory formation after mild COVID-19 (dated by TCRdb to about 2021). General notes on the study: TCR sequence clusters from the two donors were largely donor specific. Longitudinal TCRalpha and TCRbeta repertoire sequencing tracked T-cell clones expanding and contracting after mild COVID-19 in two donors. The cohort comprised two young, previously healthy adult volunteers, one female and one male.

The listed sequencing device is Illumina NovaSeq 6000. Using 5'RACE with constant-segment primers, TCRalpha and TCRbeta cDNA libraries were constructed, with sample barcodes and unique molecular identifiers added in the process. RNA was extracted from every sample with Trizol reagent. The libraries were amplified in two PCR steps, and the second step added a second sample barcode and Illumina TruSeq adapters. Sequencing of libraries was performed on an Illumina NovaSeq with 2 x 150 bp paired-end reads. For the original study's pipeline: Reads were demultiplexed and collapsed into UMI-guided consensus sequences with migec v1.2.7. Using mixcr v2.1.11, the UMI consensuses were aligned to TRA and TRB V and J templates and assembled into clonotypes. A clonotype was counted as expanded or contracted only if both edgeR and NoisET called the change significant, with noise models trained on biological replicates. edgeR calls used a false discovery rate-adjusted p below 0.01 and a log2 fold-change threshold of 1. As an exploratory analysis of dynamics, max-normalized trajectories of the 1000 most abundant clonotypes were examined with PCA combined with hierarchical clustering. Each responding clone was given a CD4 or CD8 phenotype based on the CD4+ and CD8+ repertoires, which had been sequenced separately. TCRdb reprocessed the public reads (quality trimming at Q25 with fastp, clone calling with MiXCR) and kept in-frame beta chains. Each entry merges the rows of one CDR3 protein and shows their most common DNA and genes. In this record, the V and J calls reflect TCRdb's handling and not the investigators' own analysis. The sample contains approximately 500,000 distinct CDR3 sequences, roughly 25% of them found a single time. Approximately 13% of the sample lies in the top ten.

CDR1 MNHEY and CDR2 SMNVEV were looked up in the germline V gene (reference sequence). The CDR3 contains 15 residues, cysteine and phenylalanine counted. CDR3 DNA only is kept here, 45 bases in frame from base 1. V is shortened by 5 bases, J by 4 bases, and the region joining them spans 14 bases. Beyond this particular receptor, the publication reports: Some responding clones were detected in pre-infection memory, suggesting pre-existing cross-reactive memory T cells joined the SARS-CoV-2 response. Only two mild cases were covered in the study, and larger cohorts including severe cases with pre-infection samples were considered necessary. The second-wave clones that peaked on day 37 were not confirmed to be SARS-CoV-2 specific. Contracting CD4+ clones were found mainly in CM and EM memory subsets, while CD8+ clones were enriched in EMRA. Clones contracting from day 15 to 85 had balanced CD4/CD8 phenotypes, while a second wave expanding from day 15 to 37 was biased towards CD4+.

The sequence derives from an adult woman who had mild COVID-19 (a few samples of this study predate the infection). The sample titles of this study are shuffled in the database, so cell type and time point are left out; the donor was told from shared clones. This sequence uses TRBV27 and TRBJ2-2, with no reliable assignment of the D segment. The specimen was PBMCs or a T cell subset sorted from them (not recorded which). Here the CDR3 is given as CASSARQSPTGELFF. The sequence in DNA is TGTGCCAGCAGTGCCCGACAATCCCCCACCGGGGAGCTGTTTTTT.